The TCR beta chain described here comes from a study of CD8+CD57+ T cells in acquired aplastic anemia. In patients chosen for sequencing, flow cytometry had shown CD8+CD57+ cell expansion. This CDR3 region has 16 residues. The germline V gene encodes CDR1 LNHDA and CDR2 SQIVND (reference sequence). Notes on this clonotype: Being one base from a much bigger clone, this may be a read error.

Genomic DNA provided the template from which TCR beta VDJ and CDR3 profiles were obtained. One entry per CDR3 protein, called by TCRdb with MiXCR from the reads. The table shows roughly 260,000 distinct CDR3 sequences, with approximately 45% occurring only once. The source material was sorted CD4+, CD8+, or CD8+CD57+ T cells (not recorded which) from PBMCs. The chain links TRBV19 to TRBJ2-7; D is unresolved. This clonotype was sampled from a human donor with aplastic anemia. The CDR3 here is CASRGLVNSVFYEQHF. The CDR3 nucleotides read TGTGCCAGTAGGGGATTGGTTAACTCCGTCTTCTACGAGCAGCACTTC.